This TCR beta chain emerged from a study of blood T cell repertoires in COVID-19. This clone was seen a single time. Germline values: CDR1 MGHDK, CDR2 SYGVNS. V lost 2 bases, J lost 7 bases, and 6 bases stayed unmatched. The CDR3 is 15 amino acids. Assay used: immunoSEQ multiplex PCR; TCRdb lists only in-frame clones, some missing. Of roughly 250,000 clones in the sample, approximately 88% were seen once. The V and J genes are TRBV25-1 and TRBJ2-1, with 9 nucleotides matching TRBD2. The receptor was derived from a woman aged 25 to 39 with acute or convalescent COVID-19. Sequences were obtained from peripheral blood. The CDR3 nucleotides read TGTGCCAGCAGTGAACTAGCGGGACCAAATAATGAGCAGTTCTTC. Encoded protein: CASSELAGPNNEQFF.